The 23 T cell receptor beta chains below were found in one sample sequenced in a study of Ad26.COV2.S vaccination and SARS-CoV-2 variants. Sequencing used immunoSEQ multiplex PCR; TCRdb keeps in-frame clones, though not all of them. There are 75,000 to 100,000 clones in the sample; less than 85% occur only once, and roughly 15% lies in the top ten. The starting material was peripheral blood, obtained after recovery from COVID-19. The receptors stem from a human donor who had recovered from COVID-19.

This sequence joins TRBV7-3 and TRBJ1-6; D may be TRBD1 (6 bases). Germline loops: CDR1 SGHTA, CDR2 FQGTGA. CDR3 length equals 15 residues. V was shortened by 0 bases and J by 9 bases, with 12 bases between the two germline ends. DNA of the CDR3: TGTGCCAGCAGCTTAACGGCCAGGGGTGTTTCACCCCTCCACTTT. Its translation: CASSLTARGVSPLHF.

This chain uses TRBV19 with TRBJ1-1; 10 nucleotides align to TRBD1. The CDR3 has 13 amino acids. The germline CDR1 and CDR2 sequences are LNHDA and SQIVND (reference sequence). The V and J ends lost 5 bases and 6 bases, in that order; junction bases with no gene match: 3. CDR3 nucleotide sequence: TGTGCCAGTAGTCAAGGACAGGGGGCTGAAGCTTTCTTT. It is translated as CASSQGQGAEAFF. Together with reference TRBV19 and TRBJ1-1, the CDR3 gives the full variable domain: DGGITQSPKYLFRKEGQNVTLSCEQNLNHDAMYWYRQDPGQGLRLIYYSQIVNDFQKGDIAEGYSVSREKKESFPLTVTSAQKNPTAFYLCASSQGQGAEAFFGQGTRLTVV.

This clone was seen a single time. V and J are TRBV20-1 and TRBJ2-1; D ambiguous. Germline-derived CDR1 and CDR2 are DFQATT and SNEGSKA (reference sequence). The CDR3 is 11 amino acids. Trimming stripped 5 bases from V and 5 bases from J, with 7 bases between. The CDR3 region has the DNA TGCAGTGCTCCGGACCACAATGAGCAGTTCTTC. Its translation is CSAPDHNEQFF.

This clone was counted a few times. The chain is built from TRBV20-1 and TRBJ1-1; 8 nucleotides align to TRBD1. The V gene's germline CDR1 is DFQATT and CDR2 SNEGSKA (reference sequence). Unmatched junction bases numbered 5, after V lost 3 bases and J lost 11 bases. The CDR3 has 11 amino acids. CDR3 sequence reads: CSASHTGGAFF. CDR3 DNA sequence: TGCAGTGCTAGTCATACAGGGGGGGCTTTCTTT.

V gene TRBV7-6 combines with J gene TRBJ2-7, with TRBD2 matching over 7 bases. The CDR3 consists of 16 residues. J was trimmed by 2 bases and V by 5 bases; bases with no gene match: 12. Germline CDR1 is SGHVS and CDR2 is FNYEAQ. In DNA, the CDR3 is TGTGCCAGCAGCAAAGATAGTGGGACTATGACCTACGAGCAGTACTTC. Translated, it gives CASSKDSGTMTYEQYF.

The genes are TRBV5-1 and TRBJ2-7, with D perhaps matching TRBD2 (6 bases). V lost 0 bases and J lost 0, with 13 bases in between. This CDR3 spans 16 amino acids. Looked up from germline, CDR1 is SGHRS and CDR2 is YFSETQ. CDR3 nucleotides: TGCGCCAGCAGCTTGGCCGGGGGTGGTGGCTCCTACGAGCAGTACTTC. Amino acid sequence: CASSLAGGGGSYEQYF.

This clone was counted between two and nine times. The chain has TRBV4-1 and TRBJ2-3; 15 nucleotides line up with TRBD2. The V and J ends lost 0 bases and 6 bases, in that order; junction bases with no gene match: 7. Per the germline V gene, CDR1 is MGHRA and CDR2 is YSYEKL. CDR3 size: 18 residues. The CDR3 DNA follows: TGCGCCAGCAGCCAAGATGTGGGACTAGCGGGAGGCGGGGATACGCAGTATTTT. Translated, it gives CASSQDVGLAGGGDTQYF.

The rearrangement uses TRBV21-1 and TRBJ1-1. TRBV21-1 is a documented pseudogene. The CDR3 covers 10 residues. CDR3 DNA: TGTGCCAGCAAAAACACTGAAGCTTTCTTT. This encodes CASKNTEAFF.

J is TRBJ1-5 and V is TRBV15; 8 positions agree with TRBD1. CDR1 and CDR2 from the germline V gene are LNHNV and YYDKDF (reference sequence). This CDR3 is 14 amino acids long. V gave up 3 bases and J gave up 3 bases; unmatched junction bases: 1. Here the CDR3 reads CATSRTGDNQPQHF. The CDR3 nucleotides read TGTGCCACCAGCAGGACAGGGGACAATCAGCCCCAGCATTTT.

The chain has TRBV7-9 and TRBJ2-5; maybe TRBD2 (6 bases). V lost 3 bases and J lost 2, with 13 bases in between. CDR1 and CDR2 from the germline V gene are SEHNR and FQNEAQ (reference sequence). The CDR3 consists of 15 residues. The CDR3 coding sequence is TGTGCCAGCAGCTTCTACGGGAGCCAACAAGAGACCCAGTACTTC. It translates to CASSFYGSQQETQYF.

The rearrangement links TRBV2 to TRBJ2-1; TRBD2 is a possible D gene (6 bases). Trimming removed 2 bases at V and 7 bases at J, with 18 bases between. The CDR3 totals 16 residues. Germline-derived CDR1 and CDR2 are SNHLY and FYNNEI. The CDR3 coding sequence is TGTGCCAGCAGTGAAAACCGGGACTCTCCACTTAATGAGCAGTTCTTC. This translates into CASSENRDSPLNEQFF.

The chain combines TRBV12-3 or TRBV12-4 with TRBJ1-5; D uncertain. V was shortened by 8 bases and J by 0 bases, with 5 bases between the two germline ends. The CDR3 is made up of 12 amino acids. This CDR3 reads CASGSSNQPQHF. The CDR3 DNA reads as TGTGCCAGCGGGAGTAGCAATCAGCCCCAGCATTTT.

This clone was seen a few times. The DNA for the CDR3 is TGTGCCAGCAGTGCGGCCCTCGGGAACATTCAGTACTTC. Its translation is CASSAALGNIQYF. This rearrangement joins TRBV12-3 or TRBV12-4 to TRBJ2-4, with unresolved D. V dropped 5 bases and J dropped 7 bases, with 12 bases sitting between them. The length of the CDR3 is 13 residues.

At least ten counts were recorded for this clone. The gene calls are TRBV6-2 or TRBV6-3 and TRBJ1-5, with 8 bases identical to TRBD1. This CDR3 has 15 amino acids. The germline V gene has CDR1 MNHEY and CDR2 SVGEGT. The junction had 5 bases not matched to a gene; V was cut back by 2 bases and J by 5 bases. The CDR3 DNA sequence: TGTGCCAGCAGTTACCCAGGGGGCGTTTATCAGCCCCAGCATTTT. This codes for CASSYPGGVYQPQHF.

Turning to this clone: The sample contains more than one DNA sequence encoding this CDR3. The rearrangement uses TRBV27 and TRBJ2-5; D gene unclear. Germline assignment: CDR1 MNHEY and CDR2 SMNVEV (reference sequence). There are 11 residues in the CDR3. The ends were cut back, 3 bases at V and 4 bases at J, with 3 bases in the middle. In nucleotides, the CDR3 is TGTGCCAGCAGTTTTAGAGAGACCCAGTACTTC. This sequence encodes CASSFRETQYF.

In DNA, the CDR3 is TGTGCCAGCAGTGGGTCGGGCCCTAGCACAGATACGCAGTATTTT. It codes for CASSGSGPSTDTQYF. The chain combines TRBV2 with TRBJ2-3; D not resolved. Trimming took 4 bases from V and 0 from J, leaving 11 bases between them. The CDR3 contains 15 residues. In germline, CDR1 is SNHLY, CDR2 FYNNEI.

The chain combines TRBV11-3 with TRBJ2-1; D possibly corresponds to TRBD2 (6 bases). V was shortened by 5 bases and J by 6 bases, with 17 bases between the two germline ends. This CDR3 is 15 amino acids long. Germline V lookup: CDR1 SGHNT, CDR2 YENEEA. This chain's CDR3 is CASSPRTTAGNEQFF. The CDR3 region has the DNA TGTGCCAGCAGCCCTCGGACTACCGCGGGCAATGAGCAGTTCTTC.

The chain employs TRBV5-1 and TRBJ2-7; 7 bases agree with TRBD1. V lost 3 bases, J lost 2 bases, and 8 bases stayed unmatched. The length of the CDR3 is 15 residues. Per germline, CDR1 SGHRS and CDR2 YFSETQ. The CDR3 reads CASSYGQALTYEQYF. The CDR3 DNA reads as TGCGCCAGCAGCTACGGACAGGCACTCACCTACGAGCAGTACTTC.

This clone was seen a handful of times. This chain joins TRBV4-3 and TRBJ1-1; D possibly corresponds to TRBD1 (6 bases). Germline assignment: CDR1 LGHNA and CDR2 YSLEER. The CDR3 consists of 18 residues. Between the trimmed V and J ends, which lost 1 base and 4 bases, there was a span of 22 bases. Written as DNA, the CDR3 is TGCGCCAGCAGCCAAGCTAGGGGCGGATCAAGGGGGGGCACTGAAGCTTTCTTT. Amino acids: CASSQARGGSRGGTEAFF.

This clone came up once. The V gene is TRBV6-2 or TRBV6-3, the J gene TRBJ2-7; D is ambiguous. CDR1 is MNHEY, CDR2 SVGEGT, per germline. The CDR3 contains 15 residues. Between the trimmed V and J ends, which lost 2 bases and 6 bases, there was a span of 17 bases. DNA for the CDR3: TGTGCCAGCAGTTACCTTTGGGAAACCACAGTCGAGCAGTACTTC. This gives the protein CASSYLWETTVEQYF.

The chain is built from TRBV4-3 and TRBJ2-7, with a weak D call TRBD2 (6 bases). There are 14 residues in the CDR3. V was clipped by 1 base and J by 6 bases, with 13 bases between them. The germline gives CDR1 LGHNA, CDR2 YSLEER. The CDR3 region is CASSQGLAGGEQYF. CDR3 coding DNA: TGCGCCAGCAGCCAAGGGCTAGCCGGGGGCGAGCAGTACTTC.

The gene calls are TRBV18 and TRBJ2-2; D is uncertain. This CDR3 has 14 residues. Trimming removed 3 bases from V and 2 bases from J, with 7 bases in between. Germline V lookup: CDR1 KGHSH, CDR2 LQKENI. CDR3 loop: CASSPDLNTGELFF. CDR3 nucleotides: TGTGCCAGCTCACCTGACCTTAACACCGGGGAGCTGTTTTTT.

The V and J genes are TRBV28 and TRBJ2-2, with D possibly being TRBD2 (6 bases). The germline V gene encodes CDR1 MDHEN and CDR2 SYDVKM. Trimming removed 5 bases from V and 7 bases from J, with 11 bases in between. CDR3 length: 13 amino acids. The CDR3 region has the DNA TGTGCCAGCAGTCTACGGGGACTCGGGGAGCTGTTTTTT. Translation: CASSLRGLGELFF.